This T cell receptor beta chain is drawn from a study of blood T cells in healthy people across ages. Regarding the study as a whole: Comparison with aged donors showed that long-lived donors had more naive CD4+ cells and higher diversity. Expanded clonotype shifts may have been confounded, as the donors had an unknown CMV status.

The authors ran a second PCR of roughly 6 to 12 cycles using a sample-barcoded 5' primer and a J-beta primer mix. MiXCR was run by TCRdb on the 5' RACE reads, yielding one entry per CDR3 protein. This table has 800,000 or so distinct CDR3 sequences, just under 25% appearing once. Germline V CDR1 and CDR2: DFQATT, SNEGSKA (reference sequence). The CDR3 extends over 13 amino acids. A few counts support this clonotype. Its specificity is not known. A junction end diverges from the germline sequence, so it may reflect a read error. The same data also went into a second study, on T cells of mothers and their children. That paper notes: Second-PCR amplification with M1S added sample barcodes and 2-4 random nucleotides. In unrelated and related pairs, TCR recombination output is shaped in a similar way by thymic selection.

The genes are TRBV20-1 and TRBJ2-5; 7 bases agree with TRBD2. The sequencing sample was made of blood. The sequence was obtained from a boy between 10 and 17 years old in good health. The CDR3 DNA is TGCAGTGCTAGACTGGGACTAAGAGAGACCCAGTGCTTC. Amino acid sequence: CSARLGLRETQCF.